These 24 T cell receptor beta chains share one sample of origin, sequenced in a study of cytomegalovirus exposure and HLA in healthy donors. PCR involved 60 Vbeta and 13 Jbeta primers. Repertoires were generated with immunoSEQ multiplex PCR, while TCRdb's copy carries only in-frame clones and drops some. This sample has fewer than 200,000 clones; approximately 71% occur once, and the top ten carry roughly 1.6%. The sequencing input was PBMCs. These receptors originate from a girl aged 5-17 years in good health and CMV-seronegative.

This clone was found once. The chain carries TRBV18 and TRBJ2-3, with 9 bases identical to TRBD2. V shed 4 bases and J 3 bases; nucleotides not matched to a gene: 5. The CDR3 covers 15 residues. The germline gives CDR1 KGHSH, CDR2 LQKENI. The CDR3 DNA sequence: TGTGCCAGCTCACTCGGACTAGCGATTACAGATACGCAGTATTTT. This gives the protein CASSLGLAITDTQYF.

The CDR3 sequence: CASLQARAGQVTEAFF. CDR3 in DNA: TGTGCCAGTTTACAGGCTCGGGCAGGGCAGGTAACTGAAGCTTTCTTT. The V gene is TRBV19, the J gene TRBJ1-1, with D possibly matching TRBD1 (5 bases). Germline lookup yields CDR1 LNHDA and CDR2 SQIVND (reference sequence). Trimming removed 8 bases at V and 5 bases at J, with 24 bases between. The CDR3 covers 16 residues.

The gene calls are TRBV5-8 and TRBJ1-3; the D gene is possibly TRBD1 (5 bases). V lost 4 bases and J lost 1, with 9 bases in between. This CDR3 is 14 amino acids long. Germline assignment: CDR1 SGHTS and CDR2 YDEGEE. The CDR3: CASSNRRSGNTIYF. For the CDR3, the DNA is TGTGCCAGCAGCAACAGGCGTTCTGGAAACACCATATATTTT.

V and J are TRBV18 and TRBJ2-3; D possibly corresponds to TRBD2 (6 bases). Per the germline V gene, CDR1 is KGHSH and CDR2 is LQKENI. CDR3 size: 14 residues. Trimming pared 0 bases from V and 4 bases from J, leaving 8 bases between. CDR3: CASSPPGDSDTQYF. CDR3 in DNA: TGTGCCAGCTCACCACCAGGGGACTCAGATACGCAGTATTTT.

J is TRBJ1-2 and V is TRBV28; 7 bases match TRBD1. The CDR3 has 13 residues. From germline, CDR1 is MDHEN and CDR2 SYDVKM. V shed 5 bases and J 6 bases; nucleotides not matched to a gene: 6. CDR3 region: CASSQGGWDGYTF. In DNA, the CDR3 is TGTGCCAGCAGTCAAGGGGGCTGGGATGGCTACACCTTC.

The chain joins TRBV29-1 to TRBJ1-2; tentative D call: TRBD1 (6 bases). V was cut by 4 bases and J by 6 bases, with 9 bases left in between. Germline CDR1 reads SQVTM; CDR2 reads ANQGSEA. This CDR3 has 11 residues. The CDR3 here is CSVGAGDGYTF. CDR3 in DNA: TGCAGCGTTGGAGCAGGGGATGGCTACACCTTC. Variable domain in full (rest from reference TRBV29-1 and TRBJ1-2): SAVISQKPSRDICQRGTSLTIQCQVDSQVTMMFWYRQQPGQSLTLIATANQGSEATYESGFVIDKFPISRPNLTFSTLTVSNMSPEDSSIYLCSVGAGDGYTFGSGTRLTVV.

This chain links TRBV19 with TRBJ2-2; possible D gene TRBD1, 6 bases. This CDR3 contains 13 residues. With 3 bases removed from V and 7 bases from J, the gap between germline ends came to 9 bases. Germline V gene data show CDR1 as LNHDA and CDR2 as SQIVND (reference sequence). The CDR3: CASSIRGFGELFF. DNA for the CDR3: TGTGCCAGTAGTATTAGGGGGTTCGGGGAGCTGTTTTTT.

In its sample, this clone was seen a few times. The chain joins TRBV4-1 to TRBJ2-7; the D gene is possibly TRBD1 (6 bases). V shed 1 base and J shed 2 bases, with 12 bases lying between them. Looked up from germline, CDR1 is MGHRA and CDR2 is YSYEKL. The CDR3 totals 15 residues. CDR3 sequence: CASSQARDTAYEQYF. CDR3 DNA sequence: TGCGCCAGCAGCCAAGCGAGGGACACCGCCTACGAGCAGTACTTC.

As to this clone: Other DNA sequences in this sample translate to the same CDR3. The chain combines TRBV29-1 with TRBJ2-1, with D possibly being TRBD1 (6 bases). This CDR3 region has 11 residues. Trimming left V 7 bases short and J 7 bases short, with 11 bases between. From germline, CDR1 is SQVTM and CDR2 ANQGSEA. For the CDR3, the DNA is TGCAGCGCTCCGAGGGGGAATGAGCAGTTCTTC. This encodes CSAPRGNEQFF.

The CDR3 bases are TGCAGCGTGGAGGGACTATCCTCCTACAATGAGCAGTTCTTC. It codes for CSVEGLSSYNEQFF. This chain uses TRBV29-1 with TRBJ2-1; 7 bases match TRBD2. The CDR3 spans 14 residues. Unmatched junction bases numbered 5, after V lost 6 bases and J lost 0 bases. Germline V gene sequence: CDR1 SQVTM, CDR2 ANQGSEA.

The CDR3 region is CASSSNRLTNEKLFF. The CDR3 DNA is TGTGCCAGCAGCTCCAACAGGTTAACTAATGAAAAACTGTTTTTT. The chain joins TRBV7-9 to TRBJ1-4, with D possibly matching TRBD1 (5 bases). The CDR3 is 15 amino acids. The germline CDR1 and CDR2 sequences are SEHNR and FQNEAQ (reference sequence). V lost 4 bases and J 1 base, leaving 10 bases between the germline ends.

V is TRBV4-1 and J is TRBJ2-7, with unresolved D. V was cut by 4 bases and J by 1 base, with 11 bases left in between. The CDR3 extends over 14 amino acids. The germline V gene encodes CDR1 MGHRA and CDR2 YSYEKL. This CDR3 is CASSPQVSSYEQYF. The CDR3 DNA reads TGCGCCAGCAGCCCCCAGGTCAGTTCCTACGAGCAGTACTTC.

This clone has just one count. The V gene is TRBV30, the J gene TRBJ1-1; 7 bases line up with TRBD1. With 3 bases clipped from V and 11 bases from J, the junction kept 6 bases outside the gene matches. CDR1 is GTSNPN, CDR2 SVGIG, per germline (reference sequence). The CDR3 spans 11 residues. The CDR3 DNA follows: TGTGCCTGGAGGGAAGGGGGCCGGGCTTTCTTT. As protein: CAWREGGRAFF.

The chain links TRBV7-8 to TRBJ1-6, with a possible D match to TRBD1 (6 bases). Germline CDR1 and CDR2: SGHVS and FQNEAQ. The CDR3 is 16 amino acids. V dropped 2 bases and J dropped 7 bases, with 15 bases sitting between them. The CDR3 here is CASSLRDDRRNSPLHF. CDR3 sequence (DNA): TGTGCCAGCAGCTTACGAGATGACAGGAGGAATTCACCCCTCCACTTT.

The chain carries TRBV10-3 and TRBJ1-3; 8 positions agree with TRBD1. V gave up 3 bases and J gave up 0 bases; unmatched junction bases: 1. Germline CDR1 is ENHRY and CDR2 is SYGVKD. CDR3 length: 15 residues. The CDR3 protein is CAISDGQGSGNTIYF. For the CDR3, the DNA is TGTGCCATCAGTGATGGACAGGGCTCTGGAAACACCATATATTTT.

Only a few counts were recorded for this clone. This CDR3 is CASNVAGVLYNEQFF. The CDR3 DNA reads TGTGCCAGCAACGTAGCGGGGGTTCTATACAATGAGCAGTTCTTC. This chain joins TRBV6-6 and TRBJ2-1; 9 positions agree with TRBD2. Trimming took 7 bases from V and 4 from J; bases not matched to a gene: 8. In germline, CDR1 is MNHNY, CDR2 SVGAGI (reference sequence). CDR3 length equals 15 residues.

V and J are TRBV18 and TRBJ2-7, with a tentative D call TRBD1 (5 bases). The CDR3 consists of 17 residues. Germline values: CDR1 KGHSH, CDR2 LQKENI. V was cut by 6 bases and J by 3 bases, with 24 bases left in between. CDR3 region: CASSQGASPGNLYEQYF. CDR3 DNA: TGTGCCAGCTCCCAAGGGGCCTCACCCGGAAACCTCTACGAGCAGTACTTC.

In this sample, this clone turned up a few times. This chain uses TRBV19 with TRBJ2-7; TRBD2 matches at 7 bases. V dropped 3 bases and J dropped 0; count of bases not matched to a gene: 14. CDR1 is LNHDA, CDR2 SQIVND, per germline (reference sequence). The CDR3 sequence is 18 residues long. In DNA, the CDR3 is TGTGCCAGTAGTATGGGGGGGTGGACTACACCCTTCTCCTACGAGCAGTACTTC. Protein sequence: CASSMGGWTTPFSYEQYF.

This clone was picked up one time. The chain combines TRBV11-2 with TRBJ1-1; D is undetermined. V was shortened by 6 bases and J by 5 bases, with 16 bases between the two germline ends. The CDR3 totals 14 residues. The germline V gene encodes CDR1 SGHAT and CDR2 FQNNGV. The DNA of the CDR3 is TGTGCCAGCAGAGTAGATCCAGCGACGACTGAAGCTTTCTTT. This gives the protein CASRVDPATTEAFF.

This chain uses TRBV28 with TRBJ1-5; D possibly corresponds to TRBD1 (6 bases). Germline CDR1 MDHEN, CDR2 SYDVKM. The CDR3 runs to 14 residues. With 3 bases removed from V and 7 bases from J, the gap between germline ends came to 13 bases. In nucleotides, the CDR3 is TGTGCCAGCAGTTTTGCAGGGGCCGGGCAGCCCCAGCATTTT. The encoded protein is CASSFAGAGQPQHF.

This clone was seen a handful of times. The chain has TRBV7-9 and TRBJ1-5; no clear D gene. This CDR3 has 13 amino acids. V was shortened by 5 bases and J by 8 bases, with 13 bases between the two germline ends. The germline V gene encodes CDR1 SEHNR and CDR2 FQNEAQ (reference sequence). CDR3 nucleotides: TGTGCCAGCAGCCCGAGGGCCTTGGAGCCCCAGCATTTT. It is translated as CASSPRALEPQHF.

The V call is TRBV6-5, the J call TRBJ2-1; a possible D gene is TRBD2 (5 bases). Germline V gives CDR1 MNHEY, CDR2 SVGAGI. The length of the CDR3 is 12 residues. V shed 9 bases and J shed 6 bases, with 12 bases lying between them. CDR3 sequence (DNA): TGTGCCAGTAAGCGGACCGGCAATGAGCAGTTCTTC. Its protein product is CASKRTGNEQFF.

This clone was detected only a few times. The chain combines TRBV7-9 with TRBJ2-7, with 7 bases lining up with TRBD1. V was pared by 4 bases and J by 3 bases, with 12 bases of the junction left unmatched. Germline V gene lookup returns CDR1 SEHNR and CDR2 FQNEAQ (reference sequence). This CDR3 spans 16 amino acids. The CDR3 bases are TGTGCCAGCAGCTCGCCCGACGGGACAGACATCTACGAGCAGTACTTC. It codes for CASSSPDGTDIYEQYF.

In its sample, this clone was seen a few times. This chain uses TRBV5-4 with TRBJ1-1; the D is unclear. Germline V gene data show CDR1 as SGHNT and CDR2 as YYREEE (reference sequence). The germline V and J ends were trimmed by 6 bases and 1 base, with 13 bases remaining between them. CDR3 length: 14 residues. Here the CDR3 DNA reads TGTGCCAGCACCACCGGGCGGGAGAACACTGAAGCTTTCTTT. It encodes CASTTGRENTEAFF.